These 2 T cell receptor beta chains were sequenced from one sample in a study of molecular identifiers for immune sequencing clone quantification (dated by TCRdb to 2016 to 2019). The library was generated by PCR. TCRdb lists the instrument as Illumina HiSeq 4000. TCRdb reran the public reads through fastp at Q25 and MiXCR, keeping productive beta chains. Rows merge per CDR3 protein into single entries with the most common DNA and genes. For this sample there are 8,000 to 13,000 distinct CDR3 sequences; roughly a sixth appear just once. The ten biggest clones cover around 2.1% of the sample. The source material was naive CD8+ T cells from blood, with Jurkat cell RNA spiked in. This sample's cell subset or site label indicates: FACS-sorted CD8+CD4-CCR7+CD45RA+ naive T cells. The origin of the receptors is a human donor in good health. Some libraries in this study had Jurkat cell RNA spiked in.

This clonotype was counted a few times. This chain connects TRBV5-6 to TRBJ1-3; D gene ambiguous. In germline, CDR1 is SGHDT, CDR2 YYEEEE. Trimming pared 0 bases from V and 2 bases from J, leaving 12 bases between. This CDR3 contains 16 residues. CDR3 sequence (DNA): TGTGCCAGCAGCTTGGCTTGGGAGGGCGCTGGAAACACCATATATTTT. Amino acids: CASSLAWEGAGNTIYF.

The genes are TRBV19 and TRBJ1-1; D ambiguous. The germline V and J ends were trimmed by 5 bases and 1 base, with 8 bases remaining between them. This CDR3 has 13 amino acids. Germline V gives CDR1 LNHDA, CDR2 SQIVND (reference sequence). The CDR3, as DNA: TGTGCCAGTAGTGTTACAGCGAACACTGAAGCTTTCTTT. Encoded protein: CASSVTANTEAFF. The full variable domain, its missing parts supplied by reference TRBV19 and TRBJ1-1, is DGGITQSPKYLFRKEGQNVTLSCEQNLNHDAMYWYRQDPGQGLRLIYYSQIVNDFQKGDIAEGYSVSREKKESFPLTVTSAQKNPTAFYLCASSVTANTEAFFGQGTRLTVV.